Following are 20 T cell receptor beta chains from one sample sequenced in a study of blood T cells in healthy people across ages. The use of a sample-barcoded 5' primer and a J-beta primer mix characterized a second PCR of roughly 6 to 11 cycles. TCRdb called the 5' RACE reads again in MiXCR, with one record for every CDR3 protein. The sample holds about 570,000 distinct CDR3 sequences, 25% to 35% seen once. The same sample was also studied in work on T cells of mothers and their children.

Material: blood. Every receptor here comes from a boy aged 2 to 10 in good health.

This chain uses TRBV12-3 or TRBV12-4 with TRBJ2-2; 7 bases align to TRBD2. The length of the CDR3 is 13 residues. The J segment lost 7 bases and the V segment lost 7 bases, leaving 6 bases of the junction unmatched. The CDR3 sequence: CASTAWEGGELFF. CDR3 nucleotide sequence: TGTGCCAGCACCGCCTGGGAGGGCGGGGAGCTGTTTTTT.

Only one count was recorded for this clonotype. The chain links TRBV20-1 to TRBJ2-3; a possible D gene is TRBD2 (6 bases). There are 15 residues in the CDR3. Trimming stripped 6 bases from V and 1 base from J, with 17 bases between. Germline CDR1 reads DFQATT; CDR2 reads SNEGSKA (reference sequence). Here the CDR3 reads CSAGPGLAGTDTQYF. The CDR3 DNA follows: TGCAGTGCAGGACCGGGACTGGCTGGCACAGATACGCAGTATTTT.

The chain carries TRBV20-1 and TRBJ2-1, with 11 bases matching TRBD2. CDR3 length: 17 amino acids. CDR1 DFQATT and CDR2 SNEGSKA come from the germline V gene (reference sequence). V was clipped by 3 bases and J by 1 base; unmatched bases: 8. The CDR3 DNA reads TGCAGTGCTAGTCCTAGCGGGAGGCAGAAGTCCTACAATGAGCAGTTCTTC. Amino acid sequence: CSASPSGRQKSYNEQFF.

The chain has TRBV7-8 and TRBJ1-2; 9 nucleotides align to TRBD1. Germline V gene sequence: CDR1 SGHVS, CDR2 FQNEAQ. The CDR3 runs 17 residues. The V segment lost 5 bases and the J segment 2 bases; nucleotides outside the gene matches: 12. CDR3 DNA sequence: TGTGCCAGCAGCAGTGCGGGGACAGGGTCGAGAAACTATGGCTACACCTTC. This translates into CASSSAGTGSRNYGYTF. Supplemented by reference TRBV7-8 and TRBJ1-2, the full variable domain reads GAGVSQSPRYKVAKRGQDVALRCDPISGHVSLFWYQQALGQGPEFLTYFQNEAQLDKSGLPSDRFFAERPEGSVSTLKIQRTQQEDSAVYLCASSSAGTGSRNYGYTFGSGTRLTVV.

Note on this clonotype: One end of the junction does not line up with germline, which may come from a read error. This chain uses TRBV2 with TRBJ2-1; D is possibly TRBD2 (6 bases). In germline, CDR1 is SNHLY, CDR2 FYNNEI. The CDR3 is 13 amino acids. The CDR3: CASSPGNRETQHF. The CDR3, as DNA: TGTGCCAGTTCCCCGGGGAATCGGGAGACCCAGCACTTC.

This clonotype appeared a few times. The chain uses TRBV4-2 and TRBJ2-5; TRBD2 might be the D (6 bases). Germline V gives CDR1 LGHNA, CDR2 YNFKEQ. Between the trimmed V and J ends, which lost 1 base and 2 bases, there was a span of 14 bases. The CDR3 covers 16 residues. CDR3 in DNA: TGTGCCAGCAGCCAAGGGACTGCGGGAAGACAAGAGACCCAGTACTTC. It yields the protein CASSQGTAGRQETQYF.

This clonotype was seen only a few times. V usage is TRBV2 and J usage is TRBJ1-6; TRBD1 might be the D (6 bases). Trimming took off 3 bases at V and 6 bases at J, with 12 bases between the two ends. The CDR3 totals 15 residues. Germline V gene lookup returns CDR1 SNHLY and CDR2 FYNNEI. CDR3: CASSDDGGPNSPLHF. The CDR3 DNA is TGTGCCAGCAGTGATGACGGGGGGCCTAATTCACCCCTCCACTTT.

Ten or more counts support this clonotype. The chain joins TRBV20-1 to TRBJ1-5, with TRBD1 as a possible D gene (5 bases). This CDR3 region has 15 residues. CDR1 and CDR2 from the germline V gene are DFQATT and SNEGSKA (reference sequence). The V end lost 0 bases, the J end lost 10 bases, and 19 bases lay between the germline ends. In DNA form, the CDR3 reads TGCAGTGCTAGAGACTTGTCCAGGGACGTTCATCCCCAGCATTTT. Protein: CSARDLSRDVHPQHF.

This clonotype has only a few counts. The gene calls are TRBV6-5 and TRBJ2-7, with D maybe TRBD1 (5 bases). The CDR3 covers 14 residues. In germline, CDR1 is MNHEY, CDR2 SVGAGI. The V end was cut by 2 bases, the J end by 3 bases, with 11 bases between. In DNA form, the CDR3 reads TGTGCCAGCAGTTACCGTACAGGAGACTACGAGCAGTACTTC. Translating gives CASSYRTGDYEQYF.

This sequence joins TRBV7-9 and TRBJ1-4; D unclear. The CDR3 sequence is 14 residues long. V lost 5 bases and J lost 7, with 14 bases in between. The germline V gene has CDR1 SEHNR and CDR2 FQNEAQ (reference sequence). Written as DNA, the CDR3 is TGTGCCAGCAGCCGGTCGGTGGCGAGTGAAAAACTGTTTTTT. Protein sequence: CASSRSVASEKLFF.

The chain carries TRBV11-2 and TRBJ1-4, with D perhaps matching TRBD1 (5 bases). CDR3 length equals 14 residues. Germline lookup yields CDR1 SGHAT and CDR2 FQNNGV. Deletions cut 4 bases from V and 7 bases from J, with 13 bases between. Here the CDR3 reads CASSWKRGGEKLFF. The CDR3 DNA is TGTGCCAGCAGCTGGAAAAGGGGAGGTGAAAAACTGTTTTTT.

This clonotype has only a few counts. This rearrangement joins TRBV20-1 to TRBJ2-2, with D perhaps matching TRBD1 or TRBD2 (5 bases each). Germline CDR1 reads DFQATT; CDR2 reads SNEGSKA (reference sequence). This CDR3 has 14 residues. V lost 7 bases to trimming and J lost 0 bases, with 12 bases between them. The CDR3 loop is CSVREKANTGELFF. The CDR3 DNA reads TGCAGTGTCAGGGAGAAGGCGAACACCGGGGAGCTGTTTTTT.

The genes are TRBV11-3 and TRBJ2-1, with 8 bases lining up with TRBD2. With 8 bases clipped from V and 4 bases from J, the junction kept 10 bases outside the gene matches. The CDR3 length is 15 residues. From germline, CDR1 is SGHNT and CDR2 YENEEA. The CDR3 protein is CASPGGGNSYNEQFF. The CDR3 DNA reads TGTGCCAGCCCGGGGGGGGGTAACAGTTACAATGAGCAGTTCTTC.

The V call is TRBV3-1, the J call TRBJ2-5, with TRBD2 matching 9 bases. The V segment lost 1 base and the J segment 11 bases; nucleotides outside the gene matches: 11. The CDR3 totals 15 residues. In germline, CDR1 is LGHDT, CDR2 YNNKEL (reference sequence). For the CDR3, the DNA is TGTGCCAGCAGCCAAGGCTTAGCGGGGGCTCGGGAGCAGTACTTC. It translates to CASSQGLAGAREQYF.

With respect to this clonotype: The junction departs from germline at one end; a sequencing error may be responsible. V is TRBV9 and J is TRBJ2-5; 12 bases are a match to TRBD2. CDR3 length: 15 residues. Germline CDR1 reads SGDLS; CDR2 reads YYNGEE. CDR3 DNA: TGTGCCAGCAGCGTTACCCGGACTAGCGGGGAGACCCAGCACTTC. This gives the protein CASSVTRTSGETQHF.

This chain uses TRBV5-1 with TRBJ2-7, with 7 bases aligning to TRBD1. The length of the CDR3 is 13 residues. Trimming at V came to 3 bases and at J to 7 bases, leaving 7 bases not matched to a gene. Per the germline V gene, CDR1 is SGHRS and CDR2 is YFSETQ. CDR3 loop: CASSSTDRAEQYF. The CDR3 nucleotides read TGCGCCAGCAGCTCTACAGACAGGGCTGAGCAGTACTTC.

This chain connects TRBV20-1 to TRBJ2-1; tentatively, D is TRBD1 (5 bases). Trimming left V 0 bases short and J 3 bases short, with 9 bases between. Germline loops: CDR1 DFQATT, CDR2 SNEGSKA (reference sequence). The CDR3 sequence is 14 residues long. CDR3 DNA sequence: TGCAGTGCTAGAGATAGGGGCTACTACAATGAGCAGTTCTTC. It translates to CSARDRGYYNEQFF.

The chain recombines TRBV3-1 with TRBJ1-5, with 7 bases lining up with TRBD1. CDR3 length: 16 residues. Per germline, CDR1 LGHDT and CDR2 YNNKEL (reference sequence). V trimming: 4 bases; J trimming: 0 bases; junction bases outside the gene matches: 6. CDR3 sequence reads: CASSRGTAVSNQPQHF. The DNA of the CDR3 is TGTGCCAGCAGCCGAGGGACAGCCGTTAGCAATCAGCCCCAGCATTTT.

This clonotype was observed a few times. This chain connects TRBV30 to TRBJ2-7, with TRBD1 identical over 7 bases. CDR3 length: 16 amino acids. The ends lost 1 base at V and 2 bases at J; junction bases unmatched: 11. Germline V gene data show CDR1 as GTSNPN and CDR2 as SVGIG (reference sequence). The CDR3, as DNA: TGTGCCTGGAGTGGACGAACCGGACAGGCGCCCTACGAGCAGTACTTC. Translation: CAWSGRTGQAPYEQYF.

This chain uses TRBV20-1 with TRBJ2-5; TRBD2 aligns across 14 bases. The CDR3 has 17 residues. V was pared by 0 bases and J by 2 bases, with 5 bases of the junction left unmatched. The germline gives CDR1 DFQATT, CDR2 SNEGSKA (reference sequence). The CDR3 sequence: CSARDSGLAGGQETQYF. The CDR3 nucleotides read TGCAGTGCTAGAGACTCCGGACTAGCGGGAGGACAAGAGACCCAGTACTTC.